This T cell receptor beta chain was captured in a study of regulatory T cells in long-lasting Graves disease. As for time point: newly diagnosed GD, antithyroid drugs for less than 3 months. The TCR library was prepared using RNA isolated from PBMCs. The CDR3 consists of 15 residues. The germline V gene has CDR1 SQVTM and CDR2 ANQGSEA. Deletions cut 7 bases from V and 5 bases from J, with 23 bases between. Arm-PCR of CDR3 regions and iRepertoire HTBI primers were the basis on which TCR beta libraries were built. A single record per CDR3 protein comes from TCRdb applying MiXCR to the multiplex PCR reads. Of 300,000 to 400,000 distinct CDR3 sequences in the sample, roughly 15% are singletons; the top ten hold about 24%. This clonotype was detected only a few times. Its antigen is unidentified. Study outcomes and limitations: TRBV28, TRBJ1-2 and TRBJ2-5 were favored in persistent disease.

The source material was peripheral blood mononuclear cells (PBMCs), sampled at new diagnosis, from a patient treated with antithyroid drugs. The origin of this receptor is a female donor with Graves disease. The rearrangement links TRBV29-1 to TRBJ1-1; D remains ambiguous. The CDR3 nucleotides read TGCAGCGCCGGAAAGGACTTTGGAGGCGAGACTGAAGCTTTCTTT. Its protein product is CSAGKDFGGETEAFF.